A single sample is the source of the 9 T cell receptor beta chains below, sequenced in a study of blood T cell repertoires in COVID-19 (dated by TCRdb to about 2020). The library was obtained by the immunoSEQ multiplex PCR assay. TCRdb took over this immuneACCESS table, retaining in-frame rearrangements with V and J assigned. Such tables are incomplete; in checked studies, under half of the missing clones stem from an unresolved V gene, and the remainder is unexplained. In this sample the table shows nearly 300,000 clones, about 91% of which occur a single time. The ten top clones hold 6.9% of the sample. The sample taken for sequencing was peripheral blood. These receptors originate from a woman aged 25-40 years who had recovered from COVID-19.

This rearrangement joins TRBV11-1 to TRBJ2-1; weak D call: TRBD2 (5 bases). Germline V gene sequence: CDR1 SGHAT, CDR2 FQDESV (reference sequence). The CDR3 contains 14 residues. With 5 bases removed from V and 1 base from J, the gap between germline ends came to 9 bases. The CDR3 spells CASSHTGSYNEQFF. CDR3 DNA sequence: TGTGCCAGCAGCCACACGGGGTCCTACAATGAGCAGTTCTTC.

The sample holds a few counts of this clone. The chain couples TRBV10-3 to TRBJ1-2; TRBD1 matches at 9 bases. The CDR3 consists of 14 residues. The ends lost 0 bases at V and 13 bases at J; junction bases unmatched: 9. Germline-derived CDR1 and CDR2 are ENHRY and SYGVKD. CDR3 DNA: TGTGCCATCAGTGAGTCAGACCCGGGACAGGGCGTCACCTTC. Translated, it gives CAISESDPGQGVTF.

The chain uses TRBV5-1 and TRBJ2-1, with a weak D call TRBD1 (7 bases). CDR1 is SGHRS and CDR2 is YFSETQ in the germline V gene. V was trimmed by 1 base and J by 7 bases, leaving 12 bases between them. The CDR3 spans 14 residues. In DNA, the CDR3 is TGCGCCAGCAGCTTGCAACAGGGGAGGAATGAGCAGTTCTTC. This sequence encodes CASSLQQGRNEQFF. Full variable domain (rest looked up from reference TRBV5-1 and TRBJ2-1): KAGVTQTPRYLIKTRGQQVTLSCSPISGHRSVSWYQQTPGQGLQFLFEYFSETQRNKGNFPGRFSGRQFSNSRSEMNVSTLELGDSALYLCASSLQQGRNEQFFGPGTRLTVL.

The V gene is TRBV7-2, the J gene TRBJ2-5, with TRBD2 matching over 14 bases. The CDR3 is made up of 16 amino acids. The ends lost 5 bases at V and 7 bases at J; junction bases unmatched: 9. Per the germline V gene, CDR1 is SGHTA and CDR2 is FQGNSA. CDR3 residues: CASSLKGLAGEGTQYF. CDR3 in DNA: TGTGCCAGCAGCCTAAAGGGACTAGCGGGGGAGGGGACCCAGTACTTC.

This clone was counted a few times. V gene TRBV9 combines with J gene TRBJ2-5; D is perhaps TRBD2 (6 bases). V was trimmed by 4 bases and J by 4 bases, leaving 8 bases between them. In germline, CDR1 is SGDLS, CDR2 YYNGEE. This CDR3 has 12 amino acids. In DNA form, the CDR3 reads TGTGCCAGCAGCCGGAGGGGAGAGACCCAGTACTTC. Its protein is CASSRRGETQYF.

This chain joins TRBV28 and TRBJ1-2; the match to TRBD1 covers 12 bases. The junction had 4 bases not matched to a gene; V was cut back by 5 bases and J by 0 bases. The CDR3 covers 16 residues. CDR1 and CDR2 from the germline V gene are MDHEN and SYDVKM. CDR3 in amino acids: CASSPGTGGPNYGYTF. In DNA, the CDR3 is TGTGCCAGCAGTCCCGGGACAGGGGGCCCTAACTATGGCTACACCTTC.

The V gene is TRBV18, the J gene TRBJ1-5; TRBD1 matches 7 bases. Losses at the gene ends were 5 bases for V and 7 bases for J; bases not matched to a gene: 5. This CDR3 has 13 amino acids. The germline V gene encodes CDR1 KGHSH and CDR2 LQKENI. Written as DNA, the CDR3 is TGTGCCAGCTCATCAGGGGGACGACAGCCCCAGCATTTT. Protein sequence: CASSSGGRQPQHF.

The rearrangement joins TRBV6-1 to TRBJ2-1, with 11 positions matching TRBD1. The CDR3 is 16 amino acids. The J segment lost 5 bases and the V segment lost 2 bases, leaving 5 bases of the junction unmatched. The germline CDR1 and CDR2 sequences are MNHNS and SASEGT. The CDR3 region has the DNA TGTGCCAGCAGTGAAAGTGGGACAGGGGGTCACAATGAGCAGTTCTTC. Protein sequence: CASSESGTGGHNEQFF.

The chain is built from TRBV3-1 (or the pseudogene TRBV3-2) and TRBJ2-5, with TRBD1 identical over 10 bases. Germline V gene sequence: CDR1 LGHDT, CDR2 YNNKEL (reference sequence). The CDR3 length is 15 residues. V shed 1 base, J shed 5 bases, and the junction held 4 bases outside the gene matches. The CDR3 region is CASSQGDRGWETQYF. DNA for the CDR3: TGTGCCAGCAGCCAAGGGGACAGGGGCTGGGAGACCCAGTACTTC.